What follows are 9 T cell receptor beta chains derived from one specimen sequenced in a study of identical twins. TCRdb reprocessed the 5' RACE reads via MiXCR and lists one record per CDR3 protein. The sample has 550,000 to 800,000 distinct CDR3 sequences, less than 9% seen once. The same data also went into a second study, on yellow fever vaccine responses in identical twins.

What was sequenced was PBMCs. The origin of the receptors is a woman aged 18-30 years in good health.

This clonotype has at least ten counts. The V gene is TRBV12-3 or TRBV12-4, the J gene TRBJ1-1; D uncertain. V was trimmed by 1 base and J by 5 bases, leaving 11 bases between them. This CDR3 spans 14 amino acids. CDR3 protein: CASSLEGRDTEAFF. The CDR3, as DNA: TGTGCCAGCAGTTTAGAAGGGAGGGATACTGAAGCTTTCTTT.

This clonotype was recorded at least ten times. The rearrangement joins TRBV10-2 to TRBJ2-5; D tentatively reads TRBD1 or TRBD2 (5 bases each). CDR3 length: 15 amino acids. Looked up from germline, CDR1 is WSHSY and CDR2 is SAAADI. Between the trimmed V and J ends, which lost 2 bases and 5 bases, there was a span of 15 bases. The CDR3 region is CASSEATGTGETQYF. The CDR3, as DNA: TGCGCCAGCAGTGAGGCCACGGGGACGGGGGAGACCCAGTACTTC.

This clonotype occurred many times. The gene calls are TRBV15 and TRBJ1-4; tentative D call: TRBD1 (5 bases). V lost 5 bases to trimming and J lost 13 bases, with 26 bases between them. The CDR3 totals 16 residues. Germline V gene lookup returns CDR1 LNHNV and CDR2 YYDKDF (reference sequence). CDR3 sequence (DNA): TGTGCCACCAGCTATAGGAGACCGAGTGAAATGGGGGGACTGTTTTTT. This codes for CATSYRRPSEMGGLFF. Complete variable domain (other parts from reference TRBV15 and TRBJ1-4): DAMVIQNPRYQVTQFGKPVTLSCSQTLNHNVMYWYQQKSSQAPKLLFHYYDKDFNNEADTPDNFQSRRPNTSFCFLDIRSPGLGDTAMYLCATSYRRPSEMGGLFFGSGTQLSVL.

At least ten counts were recorded for this clonotype. This chain links TRBV3-1 with TRBJ2-4; the match to TRBD2 covers 9 bases. V shed 2 bases and J 6 bases; nucleotides not matched to a gene: 8. CDR1 and CDR2 (germline): LGHDT, YNNKEL (reference sequence). The CDR3 length is 16 residues. This CDR3 reads CASSQTLSGGRNIQYF. The CDR3 bases are TGTGCCAGCAGCCAAACGTTAAGCGGGGGGCGAAACATTCAGTACTTC.

This clonotype was seen repeatedly, ten times or more. This rearrangement joins TRBV12-3 or TRBV12-4 to TRBJ2-7; D gene uncertain. With 5 bases removed from V and 2 bases from J, the gap between germline ends came to 13 bases. The CDR3 is 14 amino acids. CDR3 protein: CASSTDASAYEQYF. CDR3 DNA sequence: TGTGCCAGCAGTACGGACGCGTCAGCCTACGAGCAGTACTTC.

This sequence joins TRBV6-1 and TRBJ2-5; D not certain. The CDR3 runs to 13 residues. Deletions cut 8 bases from V and 5 bases from J, with 15 bases between. The germline V gene encodes CDR1 MNHNS and CDR2 SASEGT. The CDR3 loop reads CASWGSHGETQYF. The CDR3 bases are TGTGCCAGCTGGGGTAGCCACGGGGAGACCCAGTACTTC.

Many counts were recorded for this clonotype. The V gene is TRBV28, the J gene TRBJ2-1; 12 bases are a match to TRBD2. The junction had 1 base not matched to a gene; V was cut back by 1 base and J by 3 bases. The germline gives CDR1 MDHEN, CDR2 SYDVKM. CDR3 length equals 16 residues. CDR3 nucleotides: TGTGCCAGCAGTTTATCGGGACTAGCGGGCTACAATGAGCAGTTCTTC. Translation gives CASSLSGLAGYNEQFF.

The V gene is TRBV20-1, the J gene TRBJ2-5, with D perhaps matching TRBD2 (5 bases). This CDR3 is 16 amino acids long. From germline, CDR1 is DFQATT and CDR2 SNEGSKA (reference sequence). Trimming pared 3 bases from V and 1 base from J, leaving 18 bases between. Written as DNA, the CDR3 is TGCAGTGCTAGGGATATGGACTCCTTCCTCCAAGAGACCCAGTACTTC. Its protein product is CSARDMDSFLQETQYF.

This clonotype was seen repeatedly, ten times or more. The J gene is TRBJ1-5, the V gene TRBV10-3, with D perhaps TRBD1 (5 bases). CDR3 length: 13 residues. Germline lookup yields CDR1 ENHRY and CDR2 SYGVKD. With 3 bases removed from V and 7 bases from J, the gap between germline ends came to 10 bases. CDR3 sequence reads: CAISDREKQPQHF. The CDR3 DNA reads TGTGCCATCAGTGACAGGGAGAAACAGCCCCAGCATTTT.